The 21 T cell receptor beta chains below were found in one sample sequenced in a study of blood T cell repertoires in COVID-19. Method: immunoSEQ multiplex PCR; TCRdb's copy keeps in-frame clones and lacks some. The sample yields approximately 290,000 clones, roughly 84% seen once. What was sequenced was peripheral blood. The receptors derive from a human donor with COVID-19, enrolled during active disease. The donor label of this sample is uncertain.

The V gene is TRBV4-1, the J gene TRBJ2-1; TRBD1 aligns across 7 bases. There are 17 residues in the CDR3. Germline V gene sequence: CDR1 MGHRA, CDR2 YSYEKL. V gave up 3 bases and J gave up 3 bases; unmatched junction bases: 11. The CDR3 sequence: CASSHPPGTVYYNEQFF. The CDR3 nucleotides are TGCGCCAGCAGCCACCCCCCTGGGACAGTATACTACAATGAGCAGTTCTTC.

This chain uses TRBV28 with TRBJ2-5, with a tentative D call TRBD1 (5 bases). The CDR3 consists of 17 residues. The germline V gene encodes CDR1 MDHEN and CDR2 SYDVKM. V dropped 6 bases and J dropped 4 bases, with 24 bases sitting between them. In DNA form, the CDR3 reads TGTGCCAGCAGCCGACCCACCAGGGCTGGCAATATAGAGACCCAGTACTTC. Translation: CASSRPTRAGNIETQYF. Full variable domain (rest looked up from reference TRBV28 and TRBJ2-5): DVKVTQSSRYLVKRTGEKVFLECVQDMDHENMFWYRQDPGLGLRLIYFSYDVKMKEKGDIPEGYSVSREKKERFSLILESASTNQTSMYLCASSRPTRAGNIETQYFGPGTRLLVL.

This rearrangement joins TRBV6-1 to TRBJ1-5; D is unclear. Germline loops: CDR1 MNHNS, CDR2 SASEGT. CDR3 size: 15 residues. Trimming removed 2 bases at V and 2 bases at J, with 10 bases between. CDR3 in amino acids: CASSEHSPGNQPQHF. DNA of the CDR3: TGTGCCAGCAGTGAACACTCCCCGGGCAATCAGCCCCAGCATTTT.

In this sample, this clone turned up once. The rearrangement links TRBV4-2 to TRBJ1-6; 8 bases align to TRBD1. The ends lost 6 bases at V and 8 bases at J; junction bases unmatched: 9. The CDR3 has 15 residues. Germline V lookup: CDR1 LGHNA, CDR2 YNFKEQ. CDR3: CASSQQTGEHSPLHF. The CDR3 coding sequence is TGTGCCAGCAGTCAACAGACAGGGGAGCATTCACCCCTCCACTTT.

The CDR3 spells CACLQATNSPLHF. The CDR3 DNA reads as TGTGCCTGTCTACAGGCGACCAATTCACCCCTCCACTTT. The rearrangement uses TRBV30 and TRBJ1-6; TRBD1 might be the D (5 bases). This CDR3 is built from 13 residues. Trimming took off 6 bases at V and 7 bases at J, with 13 bases between the two ends. Germline lookup yields CDR1 GTSNPN and CDR2 SVGIG (reference sequence).

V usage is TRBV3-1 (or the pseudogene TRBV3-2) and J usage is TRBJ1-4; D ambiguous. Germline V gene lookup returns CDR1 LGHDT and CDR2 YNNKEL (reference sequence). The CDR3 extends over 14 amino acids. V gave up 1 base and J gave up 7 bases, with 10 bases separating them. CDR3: CASSQGKPGEKLFF. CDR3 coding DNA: TGTGCCAGCAGCCAAGGGAAACCGGGTGAAAAACTGTTTTTT.

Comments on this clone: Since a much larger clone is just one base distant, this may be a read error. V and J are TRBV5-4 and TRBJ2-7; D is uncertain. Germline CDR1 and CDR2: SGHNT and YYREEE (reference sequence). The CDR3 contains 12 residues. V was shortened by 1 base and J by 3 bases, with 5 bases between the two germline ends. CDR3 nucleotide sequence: TGTGCCAGCAGCTTGTATAGCTACGAGCAGTACTTC. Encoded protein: CASSLYSYEQYF.

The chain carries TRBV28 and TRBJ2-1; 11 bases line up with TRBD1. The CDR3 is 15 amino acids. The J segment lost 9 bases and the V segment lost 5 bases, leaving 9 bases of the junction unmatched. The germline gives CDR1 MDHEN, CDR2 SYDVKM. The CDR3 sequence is CASSPLGQGVIEQFF. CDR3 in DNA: TGTGCCAGCAGTCCCTTGGGACAGGGGGTTATTGAGCAGTTCTTC.

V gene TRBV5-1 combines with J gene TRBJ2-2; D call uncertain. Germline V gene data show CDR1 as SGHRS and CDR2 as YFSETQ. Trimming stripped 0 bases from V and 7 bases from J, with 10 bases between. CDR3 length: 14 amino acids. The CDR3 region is CASSLALDVGELFF. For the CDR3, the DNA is TGCGCCAGCAGCTTGGCCTTAGATGTCGGGGAGCTGTTTTTT.

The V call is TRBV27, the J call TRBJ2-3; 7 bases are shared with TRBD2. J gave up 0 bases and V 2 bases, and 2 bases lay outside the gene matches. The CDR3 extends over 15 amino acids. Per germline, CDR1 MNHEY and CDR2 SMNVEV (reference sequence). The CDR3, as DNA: TGTGCCAGCAGTTTAAGCGGGGCTAGCACAGATACGCAGTATTTT. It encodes CASSLSGASTDTQYF.

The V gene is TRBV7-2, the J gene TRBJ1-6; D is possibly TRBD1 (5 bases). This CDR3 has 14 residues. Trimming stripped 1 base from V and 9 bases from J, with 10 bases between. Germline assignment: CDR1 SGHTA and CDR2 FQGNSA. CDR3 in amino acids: CASSLEGYGSPLHF. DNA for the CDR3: TGTGCCAGCAGCTTAGAGGGGTACGGTTCACCCCTCCACTTT.

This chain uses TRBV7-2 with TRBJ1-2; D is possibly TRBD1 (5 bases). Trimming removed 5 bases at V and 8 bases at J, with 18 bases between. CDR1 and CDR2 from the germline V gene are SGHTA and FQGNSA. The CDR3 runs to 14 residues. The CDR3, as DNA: TGTGCCAGCAGCCTTGGGGGACTGCTGAGCGGCTACACCTTC. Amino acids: CASSLGGLLSGYTF.

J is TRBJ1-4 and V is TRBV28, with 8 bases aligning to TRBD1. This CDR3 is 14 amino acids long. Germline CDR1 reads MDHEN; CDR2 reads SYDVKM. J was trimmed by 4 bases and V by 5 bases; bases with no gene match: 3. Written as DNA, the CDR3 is TGTGCCAGCAGTGCACAGGGGGTTAATGAAAAACTGTTTTTT. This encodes CASSAQGVNEKLFF. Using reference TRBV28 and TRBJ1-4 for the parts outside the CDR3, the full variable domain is DVKVTQSSRYLVKRTGEKVFLECVQDMDHENMFWYRQDPGLGLRLIYFSYDVKMKEKGDIPEGYSVSREKKERFSLILESASTNQTSMYLCASSAQGVNEKLFFGSGTQLSVL.

CDR3 sequence: CSASDSGRETQYF. The DNA of the CDR3 is TGCAGTGCTAGTGACAGCGGGAGGGAGACCCAGTACTTC. This chain links TRBV20-1 with TRBJ2-5; 9 bases match TRBD2. Per the germline V gene, CDR1 is DFQATT and CDR2 is SNEGSKA (reference sequence). CDR3 length: 13 amino acids. Losses at the gene ends were 3 bases for V and 5 bases for J; bases not matched to a gene: 4.

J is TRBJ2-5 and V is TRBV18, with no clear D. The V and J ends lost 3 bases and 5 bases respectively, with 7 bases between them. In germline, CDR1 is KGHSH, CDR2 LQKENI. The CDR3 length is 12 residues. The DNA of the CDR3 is TGTGCCAGCTCACCTCTGAGGGAGACCCAGTACTTC. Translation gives CASSPLRETQYF. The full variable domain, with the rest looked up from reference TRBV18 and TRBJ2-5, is NAGVMQNPRHLVRRRGQEARLRCSPMKGHSHVYWYRQLPEEGLKFMVYLQKENIIDESGMPKERFSAEFPKEGPSILRIQQVVRGDSAAYFCASSPLRETQYFGPGTRLLVL.

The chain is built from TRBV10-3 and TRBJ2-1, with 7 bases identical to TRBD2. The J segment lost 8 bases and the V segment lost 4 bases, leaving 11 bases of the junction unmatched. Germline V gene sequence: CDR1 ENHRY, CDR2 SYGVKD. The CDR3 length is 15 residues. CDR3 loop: CAISAGLAEADEQFF. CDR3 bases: TGTGCCATCAGTGCGGGCCTAGCGGAAGCAGATGAGCAGTTCTTC.

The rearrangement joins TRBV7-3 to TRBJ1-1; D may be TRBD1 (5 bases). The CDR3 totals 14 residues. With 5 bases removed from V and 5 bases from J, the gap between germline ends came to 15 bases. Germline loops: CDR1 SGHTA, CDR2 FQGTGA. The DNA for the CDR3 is TGTGCCAGCAGCCCCCGGGGGGGGTCAACTGAAGCTTTCTTT. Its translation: CASSPRGGSTEAFF.

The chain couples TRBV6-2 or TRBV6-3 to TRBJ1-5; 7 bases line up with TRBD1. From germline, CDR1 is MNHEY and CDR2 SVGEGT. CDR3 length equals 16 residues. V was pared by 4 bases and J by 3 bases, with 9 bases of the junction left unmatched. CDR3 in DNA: TGTGCCAGCAGTTCGGGGGACAGCCTAACCAATCAGCCCCAGCATTTT. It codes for CASSSGDSLTNQPQHF.

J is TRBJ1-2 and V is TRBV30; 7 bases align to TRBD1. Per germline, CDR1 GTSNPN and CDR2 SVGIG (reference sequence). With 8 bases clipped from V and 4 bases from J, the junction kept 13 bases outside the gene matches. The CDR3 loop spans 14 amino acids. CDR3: CATEGAAPVYGYTF. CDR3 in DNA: TGTGCCACCGAGGGGGCAGCTCCCGTCTATGGCTACACCTTC.

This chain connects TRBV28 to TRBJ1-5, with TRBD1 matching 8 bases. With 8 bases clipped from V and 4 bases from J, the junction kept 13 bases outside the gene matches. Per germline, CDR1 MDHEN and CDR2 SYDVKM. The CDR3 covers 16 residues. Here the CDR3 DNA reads TGTGCCAGCGCGAGACGACAGGGGCTAATTAATCAGCCCCAGCATTTT. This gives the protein CASARRQGLINQPQHF.

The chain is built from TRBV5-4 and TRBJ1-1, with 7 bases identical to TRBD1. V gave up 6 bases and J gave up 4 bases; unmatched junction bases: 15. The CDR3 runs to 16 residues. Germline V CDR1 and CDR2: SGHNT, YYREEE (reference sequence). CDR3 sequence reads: CASNLQGKHQFTEAFF. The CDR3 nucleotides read TGTGCCAGCAACCTACAGGGGAAACATCAGTTCACTGAAGCTTTCTTT.